These T cell receptor beta chains were read from a single sample in a study of cytomegalovirus exposure and HLA in healthy donors. The method was immunoSEQ multiplex PCR; TCRdb's version includes in-frame clones alone and lacks a portion of them. Here the sample spans roughly 260,000 clones, 87% being singletons. The sequenced sample was PBMCs. The receptors stem from a man aged 18-30 years in good health and CMV-seronegative. The CDR3 runs from the conserved cysteine through the conserved F or W. Rows give clone size only sometimes, using once, few, many, or a class for an expanded clone.

TRBV9,-,CASSVQGTYGYTF
TRBV27,-,CASSLDSRSSSNEQFF
TRBV11-3,-,CASSPSGIAGELFF
TRBV11-2,once,CASSLVGSPREQYF
TRBV6-1,-,CASRVDSPSSYEQYF
TRBV5-1,-,CASSPDWVPTKNIQYF
TRBV7-2,-,CASSLDPGYGYTF
TRBV6-5,once,CASSPGDSAYEQYF
TRBV5-1,-,CASSSQSLSGGAVSWFF
TRBV28,-,CASRSRLRPYEQYF
TRBV9,few,CASSTTGGASQPQHF
TRBV5-1,-,CASGPSGGYEQYF
TRBV9,-,CASSAPGQRLNTEAFF
TRBV28,once,CAIRGPINSPLHF
TRBV15,-,CATSSLPDEQFF
TRBV4-1,once,CASSHVAGVYNEQFF
TRBV27,-,CASSSGQGNSPLHF
TRBV5-4,-,CASSLAGVGTNEKLFF
TRBV4-3,-,CASTTSPTGWDYTF
TRBV20-1,-,CSASTIYEQYF
TRBV7-9,-,CASSLDRGREKLFF
TRBV6-5,-,CASSYSTMGYEQYF
TRBV5-1,-,CASRLQGMNTEAFF
TRBV7-9,-,CASSHTPAYNEQFF
TRBV11-3,-,CASSSRRTSELNEYEQYF
TRBV27,-,CASRADSGLYNSPLHF
TRBV5-6,few,CASSRGTTNYGYTF
TRBV25-1,-,CASSTGTGNYGYTF
TRBV4-1,-,CASSKLAAGVTDTQYF
TRBV28,-,CASNRGEANYGYTF
TRBV6-6,once,CASSPIWDRGGETQYF
TRBV6-1,few,CASSEDPRGYGYTF
TRBV7-2,-,CASSLVPTTAKNIQYF
TRBV21-1,-,CASSPGTSGTNEQYF
TRBV29-1,medium-sized,CSVGRGTSPYEQYF
TRBV11-2,-,CASSWLLQGGSEKLFF
TRBV15,-,CATSRDSVQTGGNEKLFF
TRBV21-1,once,CASCQRSHGYTF
TRBV5-4,-,CASSFGSGAVNYGYTF
TRBV7-9,-,CASSPSPGQGTYSYEQYF
TRBV29-1,-,CSLLWGETEAFF
TRBV10-2,once,CASSGTGLEQYF